The 27 T cell receptor beta chains below all came from one sample that was sequenced in a study of blood T cell repertoires in COVID-19. The method was immunoSEQ multiplex PCR; TCRdb's version includes in-frame clones alone and lacks a portion of them. The sample holds over 100,000 clones; around four fifths are singletons and the top ten take 15% to 20%. The specimen sequenced was peripheral blood. These receptors were taken from a woman in her sixties with acute or convalescent COVID-19.

The V and J genes are TRBV6-5 and TRBJ1-3; 8 bases are shared with TRBD1. Germline V gene data show CDR1 as MNHEY and CDR2 as SVGAGI. This CDR3 spans 16 amino acids. J lost 1 base, V lost 0 bases, and 2 bases had no gene match. Here the CDR3 DNA reads TGTGCCAGCAGTTACTCGACAGGGGAGTCTGGAAACACCATATATTTT. It codes for CASSYSTGESGNTIYF.

The chain employs TRBV19 and TRBJ1-1; D perhaps matches TRBD1 (6 bases). Trimming stripped 4 bases from V and 7 bases from J, with 16 bases between. The CDR3 is made up of 14 amino acids. In germline, CDR1 is LNHDA, CDR2 SQIVND (reference sequence). This CDR3 reads CASSTRDTGDEAFF. The CDR3 DNA is TGTGCCAGTAGTACAAGGGACACTGGGGATGAAGCTTTCTTT. Complete variable domain (other parts from reference TRBV19 and TRBJ1-1): DGGITQSPKYLFRKEGQNVTLSCEQNLNHDAMYWYRQDPGQGLRLIYYSQIVNDFQKGDIAEGYSVSREKKESFPLTVTSAQKNPTAFYLCASSTRDTGDEAFFGQGTRLTVV.

The chain has TRBV28 and TRBJ1-4; TRBD1 might be the D (6 bases). The CDR3 loop spans 14 amino acids. Trimming pared 6 bases from V and 6 bases from J, leaving 14 bases between. The germline V gene has CDR1 MDHEN and CDR2 SYDVKM. The chain's CDR3 is CASSPTGFDEKLFF. CDR3 coding DNA: TGTGCCAGCAGCCCTACAGGGTTTGATGAAAAACTGTTTTTT.

The V call is TRBV19, the J call TRBJ1-5, with a tentative D call TRBD1 (5 bases). Trimming stripped 7 bases from V and 7 bases from J, with 14 bases between. The germline CDR1 and CDR2 sequences are LNHDA and SQIVND (reference sequence). This CDR3 spans 13 amino acids. CDR3 loop: CASIGGEWQPQHF. CDR3 nucleotides: TGTGCCAGTATTGGGGGGGAGTGGCAGCCCCAGCATTTT. The full variable domain, in which reference TRBV19 and TRBJ1-5 provide the parts outside the CDR3, is DGGITQSPKYLFRKEGQNVTLSCEQNLNHDAMYWYRQDPGQGLRLIYYSQIVNDFQKGDIAEGYSVSREKKESFPLTVTSAQKNPTAFYLCASIGGEWQPQHFGDGTRLSIL.

The chain has TRBV4-1 and TRBJ2-1; 7 nucleotides agree with TRBD2. V lost 8 bases and J lost 10; bases outside the gene matches: 5. The CDR3 extends over 11 amino acids. The V gene's germline CDR1 is MGHRA and CDR2 YSYEKL. CDR3 in amino acids: CASGRGREQFF. The CDR3 region has the DNA TGCGCCAGCGGGCGGGGGAGGGAGCAGTTCTTC.

This clone was recorded only once. The DNA of the CDR3 is TGCAGCGTTGAATATCAGATGGCCCAGTACTTC. It encodes CSVEYQMAQYF. The rearrangement links TRBV29-1 to TRBJ2-5; D gene ambiguous. Germline CDR1 reads SQVTM; CDR2 reads ANQGSEA. This CDR3 has 11 residues. Trimming took off 2 bases at V and 9 bases at J, with 10 bases between the two ends.

The chain uses TRBV24-1 and TRBJ2-3; 13 bases are a match to TRBD2. Germline V gives CDR1 KGHDR, CDR2 SFDVKD. The CDR3 is 15 amino acids. Trimming at V came to 9 bases and at J to 4 bases, leaving 6 bases not matched to a gene. This CDR3 is CATRGLAGDSDTQYF. In DNA, the CDR3 is TGTGCCACCCGAGGACTAGCGGGGGACTCAGATACGCAGTATTTT.

The chain carries TRBV19 and TRBJ2-3; D remains unclear. This CDR3 is built from 12 residues. The V end was cut by 6 bases, the J end by 0 bases, with 4 bases between. Germline-derived CDR1 and CDR2 are LNHDA and SQIVND (reference sequence). The CDR3 region is CASSPSTDTQYF. In DNA form, the CDR3 reads TGTGCCAGTAGCCCTAGCACAGATACGCAGTATTTT. The variable domain in full, completed from reference TRBV19 and TRBJ2-3, reads DGGITQSPKYLFRKEGQNVTLSCEQNLNHDAMYWYRQDPGQGLRLIYYSQIVNDFQKGDIAEGYSVSREKKESFPLTVTSAQKNPTAFYLCASSPSTDTQYFGPGTRLTVL.

This rearrangement joins TRBV7-2 to TRBJ1-1; perhaps TRBD1 as D (5 bases). The CDR3 extends over 16 amino acids. From germline, CDR1 is SGHTA and CDR2 FQGNSA. With 1 base removed from V and 5 bases from J, the gap between germline ends came to 17 bases. The CDR3 bases are TGTGCCAGCAGCTTAGGAAGAGGTTGGGGGGAGACTGAAGCTTTCTTT. This translates into CASSLGRGWGETEAFF.

This clone was recorded once. Here the CDR3 reads CASSLLPGRAERFEQFF. The CDR3 DNA sequence: TGTGCCAGCAGCTTACTTCCCGGGAGGGCCGAGAGATTTGAGCAGTTCTTC. The chain couples TRBV7-3 to TRBJ2-1; TRBD2 matches at 8 bases. Trimming took 2 bases from V and 9 from J; bases not matched to a gene: 15. CDR1 is SGHTA and CDR2 is FQGTGA in the germline V gene. The CDR3 loop spans 17 amino acids.

The V call is TRBV2, the J call TRBJ2-2, with D hard to call. CDR3 length: 14 amino acids. The V end was cut by 4 bases, the J end by 0 bases, with 6 bases between. Germline V CDR1 and CDR2: SNHLY, FYNNEI. The CDR3 reads CASSVAANTGELFF. Here the CDR3 DNA reads TGTGCCAGCAGTGTGGCGGCGAACACCGGGGAGCTGTTTTTT.

This clone was recorded at least ten times. The chain links TRBV7-9 to TRBJ2-5; D is unresolved. The germline V and J ends were trimmed by 5 bases and 1 base, with 17 bases remaining between them. The CDR3 runs to 16 residues. Germline V gene lookup returns CDR1 SEHNR and CDR2 FQNEAQ (reference sequence). CDR3 in DNA: TGTGCCAGCAGCCCCCCTCTGAGGCAAGCCCAAGAGACCCAGTACTTC. Its translation: CASSPPLRQAQETQYF.

The chain couples TRBV19 to TRBJ2-6, with a weak D call TRBD2 (6 bases). V was pared by 9 bases and J by 2 bases, with 11 bases between. This CDR3 contains 14 residues. Germline V gene data show CDR1 as LNHDA and CDR2 as SQIVND (reference sequence). CDR3 amino acids: CASGGGTGANVLTF. CDR3 nucleotides: TGTGCCAGCGGGGGAGGCACTGGGGCCAACGTCCTGACTTTC.

The chain carries TRBV30 and TRBJ1-5; 8 bases align to TRBD1. Trimming at V came to 4 bases and at J to 3 bases, leaving 11 bases not matched to a gene. Germline loops: CDR1 GTSNPN, CDR2 SVGIG (reference sequence). The CDR3 spans 16 residues. The chain's CDR3 is CAWTPSNRGNNQPQHF. The CDR3 DNA is TGTGCCTGGACTCCGTCGAACAGGGGGAACAATCAGCCCCAGCATTTT.

The CDR3 DNA is TGTGCCAGCTCACCAGTGACAGGGGGGAGCACTGAAGCTTTCTTT. It encodes CASSPVTGGSTEAFF. This chain links TRBV18 with TRBJ1-1, with TRBD1 identical over 9 bases. Germline CDR1 reads KGHSH; CDR2 reads LQKENI. The ends lost 2 bases at V and 4 bases at J; junction bases unmatched: 5. The CDR3 is 15 amino acids.

V usage is TRBV24-1 and J usage is TRBJ1-1; D gene unclear. Germline CDR1 and CDR2: KGHDR and SFDVKD. This CDR3 contains 13 residues. Trimming stripped 10 bases from V and 0 bases from J, with 11 bases between. In DNA form, the CDR3 reads TGTGCCACTGCCAGTAGCCTGAACACTGAAGCTTTCTTT. Protein product: CATASSLNTEAFF.

The rearrangement uses TRBV27 and TRBJ1-2, with a tentative D call TRBD1 (5 bases). Germline CDR1 and CDR2: MNHEY and SMNVEV (reference sequence). This CDR3 is 14 amino acids long. V dropped 3 bases and J dropped 3 bases, with 11 bases sitting between them. CDR3 in DNA: TGTGCCAGCAGTTTTTGGGGGGGGGACTATGGCTACACCTTC. Its protein product is CASSFWGGDYGYTF.

Points on this clone: The junction differs from germline at one of its ends, possibly a read error. This sample also contains other DNA sequences that code for the same CDR3. J is TRBJ2-7 and V is TRBV27, with 7 nucleotides matching TRBD1. CDR3 size: 15 residues. In germline, CDR1 is MNHEY, CDR2 SMNVEV (reference sequence). CDR3 sequence (DNA): TGTGCCAGCAGTTCATTCCGGGACAGCTCCTACGAGCAGTACTTT. It is translated as CASSSFRDSSYEQYF.

DNA of the CDR3: TGTGCCAGCAGTCTAAGTGGCAATCAGCCCCAGCATTTT. Residues: CASSLSGNQPQHF. The chain recombines TRBV12-3 or TRBV12-4 with TRBJ1-5; no clear D. The CDR3 is made up of 13 amino acids. V was trimmed by 5 bases and J by 2 bases, leaving 7 bases between them.

This chain uses TRBV6-2 or TRBV6-3 with TRBJ1-5; D not resolved. Germline lookup yields CDR1 MNHEY and CDR2 SVGEGT. With 6 bases removed from V and 6 bases from J, the gap between germline ends came to 12 bases. CDR3 length: 13 amino acids. CDR3 sequence (DNA): TGTGCCAGCAGCCAGATGGTCGGTCAGCCCCAGCATTTT. Translating it yields CASSQMVGQPQHF.

This clone has only a few counts. The chain joins TRBV11-2 to TRBJ1-1, with no clear D. CDR3 length: 11 amino acids. Trimming shortened V by 5 bases and J by 8 bases, and 9 bases separated the two germline ends. CDR1 is SGHAT, CDR2 FQNNGV, per germline. The CDR3 bases are TGTGCCAGCAGCCTGGTAGCGGAAGCTTTCTTT. It is translated as CASSLVAEAFF.

The V and J genes are TRBV30 and TRBJ1-6; no clear D gene. The CDR3 is made up of 14 amino acids. Per germline, CDR1 GTSNPN and CDR2 SVGIG (reference sequence). The V and J ends lost 2 bases and 8 bases respectively, with 13 bases between them. The CDR3 reads CAWSITPNDSPLHF. The DNA for the CDR3 is TGTGCCTGGAGTATTACACCCAACGATTCACCCCTCCACTTT.

The genes are TRBV12-3 or TRBV12-4 and TRBJ1-2, with D uncertain. Trimming took off 6 bases at V and 3 bases at J, with 11 bases between the two ends. CDR3 length: 13 residues. The chain's CDR3 is CASSSTADYGYTF. The CDR3 DNA reads as TGTGCCAGCAGCAGCACAGCCGACTATGGCTACACCTTC.

The chain is built from TRBV3-1 (or the pseudogene TRBV3-2) and TRBJ1-2; unclear D gene. Germline CDR1 LGHDT, CDR2 YNNKEL (reference sequence). The CDR3 runs 14 residues. Trimming removed 1 base at V and 3 bases at J, with 9 bases between. This CDR3 reads CASSQAGRYYGYTF. CDR3 nucleotide sequence: TGTGCCAGCAGCCAAGCTGGGAGGTACTATGGCTACACCTTC.

This clone has more than one count but fewer than ten. The chain has TRBV7-2 and TRBJ1-5; the D is unclear. The CDR3 has 12 residues. The germline V gene has CDR1 SGHTA and CDR2 FQGNSA. Trimming left V 7 bases short and J 2 bases short, with 6 bases between. In DNA, the CDR3 is TGTGCCAGCACGGGTCGCAATCAGCCCCAGCATTTT. Translated, it gives CASTGRNQPQHF.

V is TRBV5-1 and J is TRBJ1-2; D remains ambiguous. Germline V lookup: CDR1 SGHRS, CDR2 YFSETQ. The ends were cut back, 4 bases at V and 4 bases at J, with 11 bases in the middle. The CDR3 contains 13 residues. This CDR3 reads CASSIDASYGYTF. CDR3 in DNA: TGCGCCAGCAGCATTGACGCTAGCTATGGCTACACCTTC. The whole variable domain, remainder taken from reference TRBV5-1 and TRBJ1-2, is KAGVTQTPRYLIKTRGQQVTLSCSPISGHRSVSWYQQTPGQGLQFLFEYFSETQRNKGNFPGRFSGRQFSNSRSEMNVSTLELGDSALYLCASSIDASYGYTFGSGTRLTVV.

The J gene is TRBJ2-7, the V gene TRBV7-2; D is unclear. The germline V gene has CDR1 SGHTA and CDR2 FQGNSA. The length of the CDR3 is 13 residues. The V end was cut by 1 base, the J end by 6 bases, with 10 bases between. CDR3: CASSLGRQVEQYF. CDR3 sequence (DNA): TGTGCCAGCAGCTTAGGGCGACAAGTCGAGCAGTACTTC.